These 10 T cell receptor beta chains originate from one sample sequenced in a study of T cell responses to AZD1222 COVID-19 vaccine. Clones were sequenced by immunoSEQ multiplex PCR, and TCRdb holds only the in-frame ones, with some missing. The table lists 210,000 or so clones, roughly 94% of them singletons. This specimen was peripheral blood, taken 28 days after the second dose of the MenACWY control vaccine. The receptors were gathered from an adult who received the MenACWY meningococcal vaccine as a control.

The chain couples TRBV3-1 (or the pseudogene TRBV3-2) to TRBJ2-6, with 10 bases matching TRBD1. V gave up 3 bases and J gave up 0 bases; unmatched junction bases: 8. Germline lookup yields CDR1 LGHDT and CDR2 YNNKEL (reference sequence). The CDR3 length is 19 residues. The CDR3 bases are TGTGCCAGCAGCCACACGGCCGGGACAGGGGCCTCTGGGGCCAACGTCCTGACTTTC. It yields the protein CASSHTAGTGASGANVLTF.

The chain carries TRBV5-1 and TRBJ1-4, with 7 bases matching TRBD1. Looked up from germline, CDR1 is SGHRS and CDR2 is YFSETQ. Trimming took 3 bases from V and 4 from J; bases not matched to a gene: 12. This CDR3 has 17 residues. In DNA form, the CDR3 reads TGCGCCAGCAGCTCCAAAAGGGACACAGGGGATAATGAAAAACTGTTTTTT. Amino acids: CASSSKRDTGDNEKLFF.

V gene TRBV7-2 combines with J gene TRBJ2-5, with TRBD2 matching over 13 bases. V lost 6 bases to trimming and J lost 5 bases; unmatched junction nucleotides: 9. The CDR3 totals 16 residues. Germline lookup yields CDR1 SGHTA and CDR2 FQGNSA. DNA of the CDR3: TGTGCCAGCAGTAGAACTAGCGGGGGGGCATGGGAGACCCAGTACTTC. Translated: CASSRTSGGAWETQYF.

This chain links TRBV5-8 with TRBJ1-2; TRBD1 agrees at 11 bases. This CDR3 region has 17 residues. The junction had 7 bases not matched to a gene; V was cut back by 3 bases and J by 0 bases. Germline V CDR1 and CDR2: SGHTS, YDEGEE. For the CDR3, the DNA is TGTGCCAGCAGCTCTTATTCGGGACAGGGGGCTAACTATGGCTACACCTTC. The encoded protein is CASSSYSGQGANYGYTF.

This clone was picked up a small number of times. The chain recombines TRBV7-2 with TRBJ1-2; D is possibly TRBD1 (5 bases). CDR1 is SGHTA and CDR2 is FQGNSA in the germline V gene. The CDR3 totals 16 residues. The V gene lost 5 bases and the J gene lost 2 bases, with 18 bases spanning the gap. The chain's CDR3 is CASSDRGTALNYGYTF. The CDR3 DNA follows: TGTGCCAGCAGCGACCGGGGGACGGCGTTAAACTATGGCTACACCTTC.

Comments on this clone: At one end the junction does not follow the germline gene, possibly because of a read error. V is TRBV7-3 and J is TRBJ1-1; possible D gene TRBD1, 6 bases. Germline V gene sequence: CDR1 SGHTA, CDR2 FQGTGA. This CDR3 is built from 14 residues. The CDR3 here is CASRLGGPNTEAFF. The CDR3 nucleotides are TGTGCCAGCCGCTTGGGGGGGCCGAACACTGAAGCTTTCTTT.

The rearrangement uses TRBV5-1 and TRBJ1-6; 9 bases line up with TRBD1. The V gene end was trimmed by 5 bases and the J gene end by 6 bases; junction bases not matched to a gene: 9. Germline CDR1 is SGHRS and CDR2 is YFSETQ. This CDR3 has 16 amino acids. The CDR3 protein is CASRRSAGQGNSPLHF. CDR3 nucleotide sequence: TGCGCCAGCAGGAGGAGCGCGGGACAGGGTAATTCACCCCTCCACTTT.

The V and J genes are TRBV5-6 and TRBJ2-7; 9 bases agree with TRBD2. The CDR3 consists of 19 residues. Germline CDR1 is SGHDT and CDR2 is YYEEEE. J gave up 3 bases and V 3 bases, and 19 bases lay outside the gene matches. CDR3 in DNA: TGTGCCAGCAGCTGGCTTTCGGGACTAGCTTCGATTATGAGCTACGAGCAGTACTTC. This translates into CASSWLSGLASIMSYEQYF.

At least ten counts were recorded for this clone. V is TRBV5-6 and J is TRBJ1-3; TRBD1 matches 7 bases. This CDR3 is built from 15 residues. Per the germline V gene, CDR1 is SGHDT and CDR2 is YYEEEE. Losses at the gene ends were 3 bases for V and 4 bases for J; bases not matched to a gene: 7. The chain's CDR3 is CASSSTGRAGNTIYF. The CDR3, as DNA: TGTGCCAGCAGCTCGACAGGGCGAGCAGGAAACACCATATATTTT.

The chain combines TRBV5-4 with TRBJ2-1; D is possibly TRBD1 (5 bases). The CDR3 spans 14 residues. Per the germline V gene, CDR1 is SGHNT and CDR2 is YYREEE (reference sequence). Trimming left V 3 bases short and J 8 bases short, with 15 bases between. The CDR3 bases are TGTGCCAGCAGCTCTACTCAGGGAAAAGATGAGCAGTTCTTC. Encoded protein: CASSSTQGKDEQFF.